The rows below give T cell receptor beta chains drawn from one sample of a study of human T cells and chemical hapten exposure. Via MiXCR, TCRdb re-called the RACE reads, giving one row per CDR3 protein. The sample lists tens of thousands of distinct CDR3 sequences; around 10% were seen once. The sample here was whole blood, taken in connection with sensitization to the hapten diphenylcyclopropenone (DPC). The receptors here all came from a man aged 40-50 years with alopecia areata. Some clones in this sample may be carry-over from other donors' samples. CDR3s leave out the opening cysteine and the closing phenylalanine or tryptophan.

v_gene	j_gene	CDR3aa
TRBV6-5	TRBJ2-5	ASSFEGSGRGTQY
TRBV6-4	TRBJ2-1	ASKENEQF
TRBV27	TRBJ2-7	ASSRPGQGEQY
TRBV11-2	TRBJ2-3	ASSSGSSSTDTQY
TRBV2	TRBJ2-7	ASSREQGIGEY
TRBV18	TRBJ1-5	ASSPGQGRASNQPQH
TRBV29-1	TRBJ2-7	SVQQGFYEQY
TRBV4-2	TRBJ2-1	ASSQDGTSAYNEQF
TRBV18	TRBJ1-6	ASSPSRGGSPLH
TRBV28	TRBJ1-5	ASSSGGSNQPQH
TRBV6-6	TRBJ2-7	ASSYSPGEQY
TRBV7-7	TRBJ2-3	ASSASGRAPDTQY
TRBV7-9	TRBJ2-3	ASSLRETTDTQY
TRBV5-1	TRBJ2-5	ASRRTEETQY
TRBV5-1	TRBJ2-1	ASSLLPYNEQF
TRBV5-4	TRBJ1-2	ASSLGGANYGYT
TRBV5-1	TRBJ2-1	ASSSRRLAGDGNEQF
TRBV12-3/TRBV12-4	TRBJ2-1	ASSSGGAYNEQF
TRBV7-2	TRBJ2-7	ASSSGSGVHGEQY
TRBV21-1	TRBJ2-7	ASGLQGYEQY
TRBV12-3/TRBV12-4	TRBJ2-7	ASSLGVLSGYEQY
TRBV6-6	TRBJ2-3	ASSRGLAGRTDTQY
TRBV9	TRBJ2-2	ASSATANTGELF
TRBV20-1	TRBJ1-5	SARAPLAGNGQPQH
TRBV28	TRBJ2-7	ASVALGRDYEQY
TRBV5-4	TRBJ1-4	ASSPRGGIGEKLF
TRBV12-3/TRBV12-4	TRBJ2-7	ASSLNRLLSEQY
TRBV11-1	TRBJ2-3	ASADRTDTQY
TRBV6-6	TRBJ1-5	ASGSGATGKANQPQH
TRBV20-1	TRBJ1-5	SAPEQGARPHQPQH
TRBV28	TRBJ2-7	ASSAGTSGRAGGY
TRBV6-1	TRBJ2-2	ASTPLTAGELF
TRBV28	TRBJ1-3	ASRAGTGVSSTIY
TRBV12-5	TRBJ2-1	ASGLVLRLAGEASYNEQF
TRBV29-1	TRBJ2-7	SFLGQDYEQY
TRBV5-4	TRBJ2-4	ASSFRDSKNIQY
TRBV19	TRBJ1-2	ASSSPSGGTYGYT
TRBV27	TRBJ2-3	ASSFFGGSTDTQY
TRBV6-6	TRBJ2-2	ASSPGQGGTGELF
TRBV15	TRBJ2-7	ATSRERGIARNSYEQY
TRBV11-1	TRBJ1-1	ASSSSFQENTEAF